This entry features one T cell receptor beta chain sequence. Its antigen is not identified. The protocol was immunoSEQ multiplex PCR, while the TCRdb copy is restricted to in-frame clones and leaves out a portion. The repertoire consists of more than 150,000 clones, with approximately 90% occurring once and the leading ten covering 5.5% to 7%. This sample stems from a study of T cell responses to AZD1222 COVID-19 vaccine. Study conclusions and caveats: White British donors predominated, females outnumbered males, and clonal diversity was possibly underestimated.

The ends lost 6 bases at V and 5 bases at J; junction bases unmatched: 8. This CDR3 has 14 amino acids. The germline V gene has CDR1 LNHDA and CDR2 SQIVND (reference sequence). The material was peripheral blood, obtained after recovery from COVID-19. This clonotype was obtained from an adult who had recovered from COVID-19. The V and J genes are TRBV19 and TRBJ1-1, with 8 bases matching TRBD1. The CDR3 sequence: CASSLMDRETEAFF. The CDR3 bases are TGTGCCAGTAGCCTTATGGACAGGGAAACTGAAGCTTTCTTT.